Described below is a single T cell receptor (beta chain) sequence and its context. The antigen remains undetermined. These data belong to a study of T-cell reconstitution after alpha-beta-depleted transplantation in children. Whole-study results and caveats: Counts and diversity of T cells one year after transplant came mostly from newly produced T cells.

V lost 5 bases to trimming and J lost 2 bases; unmatched junction nucleotides: 14. The CDR3 contains 17 residues. CDR1 and CDR2 from the germline V gene are MNHNS and SASEGT. The TCRbeta library was prepared with unique molecular identifiers. MiXCR was run by TCRdb on the PCR reads, yielding one entry per CDR3 protein. This sample has about 980,000 distinct CDR3 sequences, with about 29% found just once. The sample here was PBMCs, mostly from graft donor cells, taken 360 days after TCRalphabeta/CD19-depleted stem cell transplant. The receptor was isolated from a boy less than two years old who had a stem cell transplant for SCID, so the T cells may come from the graft donor. The chain combines TRBV6-1 with TRBJ2-5; 7 bases fit TRBD2. CDR3 nucleotide sequence: TGTGCCAGCAGTCGTCAGGGAGCCTGGCGGGGGCAAGAGACCCAGTACTTC. It is translated as CASSRQGAWRGQETQYF.